Many counts were recorded for the clone carrying this T cell receptor beta chain. The TCR cDNA carried a universal primer site and UMIs from 5'RACE template switching. A single record per CDR3 protein comes from TCRdb applying MiXCR to the 5' RACE reads. The sample holds about 240,000 distinct CDR3 sequences, 6.9% seen once. The data belong to a study of T cells after yellow fever vaccination. CDR3 length: 15 amino acids. CDR1 is LNHNV, CDR2 YYDKDF, per germline (reference sequence). V lost 0 bases, J lost 6 bases, and 15 bases lay in between. Sample: CD4+ T cells sorted from PBMCs, taken 15 days after the yellow fever booster vaccination. The rearrangement links TRBV15 to TRBJ2-7; D is ambiguous. The receptor was derived from a man aged 25 to 45 who received the YFV17D yellow fever vaccine. The chain's CDR3 is CATSRDRFARSEQYF. Written as DNA, the CDR3 is TGTGCCACCAGCAGAGATCGATTTGCTAGATCCGAGCAGTACTTC.